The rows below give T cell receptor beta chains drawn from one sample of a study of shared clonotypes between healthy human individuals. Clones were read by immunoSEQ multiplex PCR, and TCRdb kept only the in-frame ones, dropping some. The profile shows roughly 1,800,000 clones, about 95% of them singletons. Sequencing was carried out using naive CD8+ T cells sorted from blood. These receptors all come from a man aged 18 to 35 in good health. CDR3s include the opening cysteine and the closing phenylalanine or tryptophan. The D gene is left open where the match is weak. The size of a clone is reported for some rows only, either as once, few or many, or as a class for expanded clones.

TGTGCCAGCAGCCAAGAGTCTTTGGTAGCGGGAGGCGCTGAGCAGTTCTTC	CASSQESLVAGGAEQFF	TRBD2	TRBV4-2	-	TRBJ2-1
TGTGCCAGCAGCCCCCAAGGAGTTCACTACGAGCAGTACTTC	CASSPQGVHYEQYF	-	TRBV13	-	TRBJ2-7
TGTGCCAGCTCAGTCGCCCTTGTGGGTTCGGGCGGCGAGCAGTACTTC	CASSVALVGSGGEQYF	-	TRBV27	-	TRBJ2-7
TGTGCCAGCAGTCTGCGGATGCCGCACACAGATACGCAGTATTTT	CASSLRMPHTDTQYF	-	TRBV28	once	TRBJ2-3
TGCAGCGTTAATTCAGTGAACACCGGGGAGCTGTTTTTT	CSVNSVNTGELFF	-	TRBV29-1	once	TRBJ2-2
TGTGCCAGCAACAGCCCATATAATTCACCCCTCCACTTT	CASNSPYNSPLHF	-	TRBV6-1	-	TRBJ1-6
TGTGCCAGCAGGAAGGAGCTAGCAGGCACCGGGGAGCTGTTTTTT	CASRKELAGTGELFF	-	TRBV6-5	-	TRBJ2-2
TGTGCCAGCAGCGCCGGCAGTGAAAAACTGTTTTTT	CASSAGSEKLFF	-	TRBV7-6	-	TRBJ1-4
TGTGCCAGCAGCTTAAGAGGGGGCAAGGATACGATGAACACTGAAGCTTTCTTT	CASSLRGGKDTMNTEAFF	TRBD1	TRBV11-2	-	TRBJ1-1
TGTGCCAGCAGTTTAGGTGACCTGAACTATGGCTACACCTTC	CASSLGDLNYGYTF	-	TRBV28	-	TRBJ1-2
TGTGCCACCAGCAGAGATAGGCATGTAGTGGAAGTCGCCCAGTACTTC	CATSRDRHVVEVAQYF	-	TRBV15	once	TRBJ2-5
TGTGCCAGCAGCTGGGGGCAACAGAGAGTAAACACCGGGGAGCTGTTTTTT	CASSWGQQRVNTGELFF	-	TRBV7-2	-	TRBJ2-2
TGCGCCAGCAGCTTGGCTGGACCGACTTCCTACAATGAGCAGTTCTTC	CASSLAGPTSYNEQFF	-	TRBV5-1	-	TRBJ2-1
TGTGCCAGCAGTTCCCTGGACGGAGGCACAGATACGCAGTATTTT	CASSSLDGGTDTQYF	-	TRBV28	-	TRBJ2-3
TGTGCCAGCAGCCCCGAACAGGGCTGGTCACCCCTCCACTTT	CASSPEQGWSPLHF	-	TRBV6-6	few	TRBJ1-6
TGTGCCAGCAGCCCAACCGGGACAGGGGGGATCTACGAGCAGTACTTC	CASSPTGTGGIYEQYF	TRBD1	TRBV13	-	TRBJ2-7
TGCGCCAGCAGCTTGGGCGTAGGATCGAACACTGAAGCTTTCTTT	CASSLGVGSNTEAFF	-	TRBV5-1	-	TRBJ1-1
TGTGCCAGCAGTTTATCCCCCTCCAACTATGGCTACACCTTC	CASSLSPSNYGYTF	-	TRBV27	-	TRBJ1-2
TGTGCCAGCAGCCCATCCAGGGGGACAACTAATGAAAAACTGTTTTTT	CASSPSRGTTNEKLFF	TRBD1	TRBV7-9	few	TRBJ1-4
TGCAGCACAACGTCGGGGGCCGGATACAATGAGCAGTTCTTC	CSTTSGAGYNEQFF	-	TRBV29-1	-	TRBJ2-1
TGTGCCAGCAGTGAATTGGCCATCACAGATACGCAGTATTTT	CASSELAITDTQYF	-	TRBV6-1	-	TRBJ2-3
TGTGCCAGCTGCGGAAGCTCCTACGAGCAGTACTTC	CASCGSSYEQYF	-	TRBV28	-	TRBJ2-7
TGTGCCAGCAGCCCCACGGGAAAGAACACTGAAGCTTTCTTT	CASSPTGKNTEAFF	-	TRBV7-9	-	TRBJ1-1